Listed below are T cell receptor beta chains from one sample, sequenced in a study of CD8+ T cells in alopecia areata. Sequencing used immunoSEQ multiplex PCR; TCRdb keeps in-frame clones, though not all of them. The data hold 150,000 to 200,000 clones, with roughly 53% observed a single time. The sample here was CD8+ T cells sorted from blood, taken at week 24, from a patient treated with tofacitinib. These receptors all come from a human donor with alopecia areata. Each CDR3 is given with its conserved first and last residue. D genes are given only for firm matches. Rows give clone size only sometimes, using once, few, many, or a class for an expanded clone.

V gene	clone size	D gene	J gene	CDR3 protein	CDR3 DNA
TRBV18	.	TRBD1	TRBJ2-1	CASSSATGLAFF	TGTGCCAGCTCGTCCGCGACAGGGTTGGCGTTCTTC
TRBV7-9	.	TRBD1	TRBJ2-7	CASTTGGYEQYF	TGTGCCAGCACCACAGGGGGGTACGAGCAGTACTTC
TRBV4-1	.	.	TRBJ1-2	CASSLLHDNYGYTF	TGCGCCAGCAGCCTCCTACATGATAACTATGGCTACACCTTC
TRBV4-1	.	TRBD1	TRBJ2-5	CASSQPGQGEETQYF	TGCGCCAGCAGCCAGCCGGGACAGGGGGAAGAGACCCAGTACTTC
TRBV14	few	.	TRBJ2-7	CASSQADSWRGYEQYF	TGTGCCAGCAGCCAAGCGGACAGTTGGAGGGGCTACGAGCAGTACTTC
TRBV29-1	.	.	TRBJ2-7	CSGRGQFSYEQYF	TGCAGCGGACGGGGTCAGTTCTCCTACGAGCAGTACTTC
TRBV30	once	.	TRBJ1-1	CAWTLNMNTEAFF	TGTGCCTGGACACTGAATATGAACACTGAAGCTTTCTTT
TRBV9	.	TRBD2	TRBJ2-7	CASSAVAGRTYEQYF	TGTGCCAGCAGCGCCGTAGCGGGGAGAACCTACGAGCAGTACTTC
TRBV6-4	once	.	TRBJ2-2	CASRKGDTGELFF	TGTGCCAGCAGGAAGGGGGACACCGGGGAGCTGTTTTTT
TRBV19	few	TRBD1	TRBJ1-2	CASRDRGLANYGYTF	TGTGCCAGTAGGGACAGGGGATTAGCTAACTATGGCTACACCTTC
TRBV23-1	.	.	TRBJ1-4	CASSQIPRDGGEKLFF	TGCGCCAGCAGTCAAATTCCCCGGGATGGGGGTGAAAAACTGTTTTTT
TRBV6-6	.	.	TRBJ2-3	CASSSRDVSTDTQYF	TGTGCCAGCAGTTCACGGGACGTTAGCACAGATACGCAGTATTTT
TRBV11-2	.	TRBD2	TRBJ2-5	CASSLLRGGTETQYF	TGTGCCAGCAGCTTACTGCGGGGGGGTACAGAGACCCAGTACTTC
TRBV7-9	.	.	TRBJ1-2	CASSLGVGGPYGYTF	TGTGCCAGCAGCTTAGGGGTTGGGGGCCCATATGGCTACACCTTC
TRBV30	.	.	TRBJ2-3	CAWSPEQTDTQYF	TGTGCCTGGAGTCCCGAACAGACAGATACGCAGTATTTT
TRBV9	few	.	TRBJ2-3	CASSAGDTQYF	TGTGCCAGCAGCGCGGGAGATACGCAGTATTTT
TRBV4-1	.	TRBD1	TRBJ1-6	CASSQGIYRGPLHF	TGCGCCAGCAGCCAAGGGATCTACAGGGGACCCCTCCACTTT
TRBV5-1	.	TRBD1	TRBJ2-5	CASSAWTGQETQYF	TGCGCCAGCAGCGCCTGGACAGGACAAGAGACCCAGTACTTC
TRBV4-2	few	.	TRBJ2-7	CASSQLDRSSYEQYF	TGTGCCAGCAGCCAGCTTGACAGGAGCTCCTACGAGCAGTACTTC
TRBV13	.	TRBD1	TRBJ1-2	CASSLAGQENNYGYTF	TGTGCCAGCAGCTTAGCCGGACAGGAGAATAACTATGGCTACACCTTC
TRBV13	.	.	TRBJ2-2	CASSFYSGTGELFF	TGTGCCAGCAGCTTTTATTCGGGCACCGGGGAGCTGTTTTTT
TRBV2	.	.	TRBJ1-1	CASTVNTEAFF	TGTGCCAGCACAGTGAACACTGAAGCTTTCTTT
TRBV28	.	.	TRBJ1-5	CASSLTGHSNQPQHF	TGTGCCAGCAGTTTAACCGGACATAGCAATCAGCCCCAGCATTTT
TRBV5-6	.	.	TRBJ2-3	CASSFRRGRGTDTQYF	TGTGCCAGCAGCTTCAGGCGGGGTCGCGGCACAGATACGCAGTATTTT
TRBV4-1	once	TRBD1	TRBJ2-3	CASSIEPDRGADTQYF	TGCGCCAGCAGCATCGAACCGGACAGGGGCGCAGATACGCAGTATTTT
TRBV2	.	.	TRBJ1-1	CASGTNTEAFF	TGTGCCAGCGGAACGAACACTGAAGCTTTCTTT
TRBV27	.	TRBD2	TRBJ2-1	CASSRGLAAYNEQFF	TGTGCCAGCAGCCGCGGACTAGCGGCGTACAATGAGCAGTTCTTC
TRBV29-1	few	.	TRBJ1-4	CSVLRVDSRKLFF	TGCAGCGTTCTTCGGGTAGATTCGAGAAAACTGTTTTTT
TRBV29-1	.	TRBD1	TRBJ1-1	CSVVPRRGQAFF	TGCAGCGTTGTGCCCAGGAGGGGGCAGGCTTTCTTT
TRBV6-5	.	.	TRBJ1-2	CASSYPNSYGYTF	TGTGCCAGCAGTTACCCGAACAGCTATGGCTACACCTTC
TRBV30	.	.	TRBJ2-7	CAWGPGSEQYF	TGTGCCTGGGGCCCAGGGAGCGAGCAGTACTTC
TRBV5-6	.	TRBD1	TRBJ2-2	CASSFGQGFGELFF	TGTGCCAGCAGCTTTGGACAGGGGTTCGGGGAGCTGTTTTTT